The 21 T cell receptor beta chains given below trace back to one sample, sequenced in a study of persistence of HIV-infected CD4 T cells. Anti-CD3/anti-CD28 beads served as a nonspecific positive control stimulus. Responding CD4+ T cells were sorted by upregulation of both CD40 ligand and CD69. These receptors are not linked to any known antigen. The libraries were made with immunoSEQ version 4 in survey mode. TCRdb's copy holds only in-frame clones and misses some; the assay was immunoSEQ multiplex PCR. The table shows more than 35,000 clones, with more than 85% occurring only once. The source was CD4+ T cells sorted from PBMCs after roughly 17-hour stimulation, collected from a patient who received antiretroviral therapy. These receptors came from an adult man with HIV who was CMV-seropositive.

The chain has TRBV28 and TRBJ1-4; 9 bases align to TRBD1. This CDR3 contains 15 residues. Germline CDR1 is MDHEN and CDR2 is SYDVKM. V dropped 6 bases and J dropped 8; count of bases not matched to a gene: 10. In nucleotides, the CDR3 is TGTGCCAGCAGGGACGCCGGGACAGGGCTCGAAAAACTGTTTTTT. Protein sequence: CASRDAGTGLEKLFF. Complete variable domain (other parts from reference TRBV28 and TRBJ1-4): DVKVTQSSRYLVKRTGEKVFLECVQDMDHENMFWYRQDPGLGLRLIYFSYDVKMKEKGDIPEGYSVSREKKERFSLILESASTNQTSMYLCASRDAGTGLEKLFFGSGTQLSVL.

The V gene is TRBV5-1, the J gene TRBJ1-4, with D perhaps matching TRBD1 (5 bases). The V gene's germline CDR1 is SGHRS and CDR2 YFSETQ. The germline V and J ends were trimmed by 1 base and 6 bases, with 10 bases remaining between them. The CDR3 extends over 14 amino acids. DNA for the CDR3: TGCGCCAGCAGCTTGTTAGGGACCCATGAAAAACTGTTTTTT. It is translated as CASSLLGTHEKLFF. The full variable domain, completed using reference TRBV5-1 and TRBJ1-4, is KAGVTQTPRYLIKTRGQQVTLSCSPISGHRSVSWYQQTPGQGLQFLFEYFSETQRNKGNFPGRFSGRQFSNSRSEMNVSTLELGDSALYLCASSLLGTHEKLFFGSGTQLSVL.

Details on this clone: Germline and junction disagree at one end, which may indicate a read error. The genes are TRBV15 and TRBJ2-3; tentative D call: TRBD2 (7 bases). Looked up from germline, CDR1 is LNHNV and CDR2 is YYDKDF (reference sequence). This CDR3 has 16 amino acids. DNA for the CDR3: TGTGCCACCAGCGGAGAACGAGGGGGGGGCACAGATACGCAGTATTTT. It encodes CATSGERGGGTDTQYF.

This clone has only one observation. A read error may produce the germline difference seen at one junction end. The J gene is TRBJ2-3, the V gene TRBV3-1 (or the pseudogene TRBV3-2), with D hard to call. The CDR3 totals 14 residues. Per germline, CDR1 LGHDT and CDR2 YNNKEL (reference sequence). Here the CDR3 DNA reads TGTGCCAGCACCGAGCATGCCCCTTCAGATACGTTACATTTT. The encoded protein is CASTEHAPSDTLHF.

The chain employs TRBV21-1 and TRBJ1-2; TRBD1, as called in the table, went unchecked against the DNA. TRBV21-1 is shown as a pseudogene. The CDR3 has 16 amino acids. The CDR3 region is CASSKVVRGTNYGYTF. As DNA, the CDR3 is TGTGCCAGCAGCAAAGTGGTCAGGGGGACTAACTATGGCTACACCTTC.

The V call is TRBV21-1, the J call TRBJ2-7. TRBV21-1 is listed as a pseudogene. This CDR3 is 11 amino acids long. DNA for the CDR3: TGTGCCAGCCGCCGCTCCTACGAGCAGTACTTC. Protein: CASRRSYEQYF.

The rearrangement joins TRBV9 to TRBJ2-6; D unclear. Trimming removed 0 bases from V and 0 bases from J, with 10 bases in between. Germline-derived CDR1 and CDR2 are SGDLS and YYNGEE. The CDR3 spans 17 residues. CDR3 residues: CASSVATFRSGANVLTF. In DNA form, the CDR3 reads TGTGCCAGCAGCGTAGCTACCTTTCGCTCTGGGGCCAACGTCCTGACTTTC.

The chain joins TRBV5-1 to TRBJ1-3; D is perhaps TRBD1 (6 bases). CDR3 length: 16 residues. Trimming shortened V by 3 bases and J by 0 bases, and 13 bases separated the two germline ends. The germline CDR1 and CDR2 sequences are SGHRS and YFSETQ. In nucleotides, the CDR3 is TGCGCCAGCAGCTCCGGGACAAGCCACTCTGGAAACACCATATATTTT. Translated, it gives CASSSGTSHSGNTIYF.

The chain uses TRBV5-5 and TRBJ1-2; 10 bases align to TRBD1. After removal of 0 bases from V and 7 bases from J, the junction contained 12 bases not matched to a gene. The CDR3 contains 17 residues. From germline, CDR1 is SGHKS and CDR2 YYEKEE (reference sequence). DNA of the CDR3: TGTGCCAGCAGCTTGGGAGGGACAGGGGCCGGTCTAAGTGGCTACACCTTC. It translates to CASSLGGTGAGLSGYTF.

V and J are TRBV12-3 or TRBV12-4 and TRBJ1-2; D remains unclear. Trimming left V 2 bases short and J 3 bases short, with 7 bases between. The CDR3 has 13 residues. The CDR3 DNA reads TGTGCCAGCAGTTTATGGAGGGACTATGGCTACACCTTC. Amino acids: CASSLWRDYGYTF.

The CDR3 sequence is CASSPMPGAGATISYEQYF. The CDR3 DNA sequence: TGTGCCAGCTCACCGATGCCCGGAGCGGGGGCCACAATTTCCTACGAGCAGTACTTC. The chain has TRBV18 and TRBJ2-7, with TRBD2 matching over 8 bases. J lost 1 base, V lost 3 bases, and 17 bases had no gene match. The germline CDR1 and CDR2 sequences are KGHSH and LQKENI. The CDR3 contains 19 residues.

This chain joins TRBV9 and TRBJ2-1, with 9 bases fitting TRBD1. The V segment lost 1 base and the J segment 8 bases; nucleotides outside the gene matches: 7. The V gene's germline CDR1 is SGDLS and CDR2 YYNGEE. CDR3 length: 15 residues. The CDR3: CASSVRTGDSHEQFF. CDR3 bases: TGTGCCAGCAGCGTAAGGACAGGGGATTCTCATGAGCAGTTCTTC.

J is TRBJ2-1 and V is TRBV7-3; tentatively, D is TRBD2 (5 bases). This CDR3 contains 15 residues. CDR1 is SGHTA and CDR2 is FQGTGA in the germline V gene. V dropped 5 bases and J dropped 2 bases, with 13 bases sitting between them. The CDR3 sequence: CASSQDSWPYNEQFF. In DNA form, the CDR3 reads TGTGCCAGCAGCCAGGACTCTTGGCCCTACAATGAGCAGTTCTTC.

The chain is built from TRBV18 and TRBJ2-3; 7 bases agree with TRBD1. Germline V lookup: CDR1 KGHSH, CDR2 LQKENI. This CDR3 is 16 amino acids long. V dropped 3 bases and J dropped 1; count of bases not matched to a gene: 7. The CDR3 is CASSPYHTGGTDTQYF. The CDR3 bases are TGTGCCAGCTCACCTTATCACACAGGGGGCACAGATACGCAGTATTTT.

This chain joins TRBV12-3 or TRBV12-4 and TRBJ2-7, with a tentative D call TRBD1 (6 bases). Trimming cost V 6 bases and J 5 bases, with 8 bases left between them. The CDR3 is made up of 11 amino acids. The CDR3 DNA follows: TGTGCCAGCAGGACAGGAGACGAGCAGTACTTC. Translating gives CASRTGDEQYF.

The chain employs TRBV18 and TRBJ1-2; D remains unclear. The V end lost 2 bases, the J end lost 3 bases, and 16 bases lay between the germline ends. CDR1 and CDR2 (germline): KGHSH, LQKENI. This CDR3 comprises 16 residues. CDR3 sequence: CASSPTTALKDYGYTF. Written as DNA, the CDR3 is TGTGCCAGCTCACCAACAACTGCTCTTAAGGACTATGGCTACACCTTC.

The gene calls are TRBV5-4 and TRBJ2-5, with TRBD2 identical over 9 bases. The CDR3 sequence is 17 residues long. Germline V gene data show CDR1 as SGHNT and CDR2 as YYREEE (reference sequence). Trimming at V came to 0 bases and at J to 3 bases, leaving 9 bases not matched to a gene. CDR3 bases: TGTGCCAGCAGCTTGGCTCGCGGTAGCGGGGGTGAAGAGACCCAGTACTTC. It translates to CASSLARGSGGEETQYF.

V and J are TRBV24-1 and TRBJ2-3; 8 bases line up with TRBD2. This CDR3 is 16 amino acids long. V gave up 5 bases and J gave up 3 bases; unmatched junction bases: 9. Germline assignment: CDR1 KGHDR and CDR2 SFDVKD. CDR3 amino acids: CATSVSGGGLTDTQYF. CDR3 sequence (DNA): TGTGCCACCAGTGTTTCGGGGGGGGGTTTGACAGATACGCAGTATTTT.

This rearrangement joins TRBV5-4 to TRBJ1-2; 8 nucleotides agree with TRBD1. CDR3 length: 14 amino acids. Germline trimming cut 2 bases from V and 8 bases from J; bases unmatched to any gene: 8. Germline loops: CDR1 SGHNT, CDR2 YYREEE (reference sequence). CDR3 protein: CASSLPTGADGYTF. The CDR3 region has the DNA TGTGCCAGCAGCTTACCGACAGGGGCGGACGGCTACACCTTC.

The V and J genes are TRBV19 and TRBJ2-2; D gene unclear. The germline gives CDR1 LNHDA, CDR2 SQIVND (reference sequence). This CDR3 spans 13 amino acids. V lost 7 bases to trimming and J lost 6 bases, with 12 bases between them. The CDR3 DNA is TGTGCCAGTAAGGAACACGTGGCCGGGGAGCTGTTTTTT. Translating gives CASKEHVAGELFF.

This clone has a single count. The V gene is TRBV14, the J gene TRBJ1-2, with 12 bases identical to TRBD1. The germline V gene encodes CDR1 SGHDN and CDR2 FVKESK. V shed 4 bases, J shed 8 bases, and the junction held 5 bases outside the gene matches. This CDR3 has 14 residues. CDR3 nucleotide sequence: TGTGCCAGCAGCCCCGGGACAGGGGGCTTGGGCTACACCTTC. Translation gives CASSPGTGGLGYTF. Filled out from reference TRBV14 and TRBJ1-2, the complete variable domain reads EAGVTQFPSHSVIEKGQTVTLRCDPISGHDNLYWYRRVMGKEIKFLLHFVKESKQDESGMPNNRFLAERTGGTYSTLKVQPAELEDSGVYFCASSPGTGGLGYTFGSGTRLTVV.